This passage covers 18 T cell receptor beta chains from one sample sequenced in a study of neurological immune-mediated disorders. MiXCR was run by TCRdb on the 5' RACE reads, yielding one entry per CDR3 protein. The data hold about 45,000 distinct CDR3 sequences, with approximately 13% observed a single time. Documented time point: longitudinal time-point 3. The material sequenced was PBMCs. The receptors come from a man aged 25-45 years in good health.

At least ten counts were recorded for this clonotype. The gene calls are TRBV27 and TRBJ2-1; TRBD2 matches at 8 bases. V lost 5 bases, J lost 7 bases, and 4 bases stayed unmatched. In germline, CDR1 is MNHEY, CDR2 SMNVEV (reference sequence). CDR3 size: 13 residues. Here the CDR3 reads CASSPGLGNEQFF. DNA of the CDR3: TGTGCCAGCAGTCCGGGACTAGGGAATGAGCAGTTCTTC.

Many counts were recorded for this clonotype. The chain uses TRBV2 and TRBJ2-2; unclear D gene. The CDR3 has 17 amino acids. The germline V and J ends were trimmed by 2 bases and 5 bases, with 18 bases remaining between them. Germline V gene sequence: CDR1 SNHLY, CDR2 FYNNEI. The CDR3 DNA is TGTGCCAGCAGTGAATTAGGCCCCCTCCGGACGACCGGGGAGCTGTTTTTT. Residues: CASSELGPLRTTGELFF. The full variable domain, rest sourced from reference TRBV2 and TRBJ2-2, is EPEVTQTPSHQVTQMGQEVILRCVPISNHLYFYWYRQILGQKVEFLVSFYNNEISEKSEIFDDQFSVERPDGSNFTLKIRSTKLEDSAMYFCASSELGPLRTTGELFFGEGSRLTVL.

Ten or more counts support this clonotype. The rearrangement joins TRBV6-5 to TRBJ2-1; 7 bases agree with TRBD2. The CDR3 sequence is 15 residues long. V dropped 4 bases and J dropped 2; count of bases not matched to a gene: 5. The germline V gene encodes CDR1 MNHEY and CDR2 SVGAGI. The chain's CDR3 is CASSSSGRPYNEQFF. The CDR3 coding sequence is TGTGCCAGCAGTTCTAGCGGAAGACCCTACAATGAGCAGTTCTTC.

This clonotype was detected many times. This chain connects TRBV5-1 to TRBJ2-2; 7 nucleotides line up with TRBD1. Per the germline V gene, CDR1 is SGHRS and CDR2 is YFSETQ. The CDR3 contains 16 residues. J gave up 6 bases and V 4 bases, and 12 bases lay outside the gene matches. CDR3 residues: CASSIGQARIPGELFF. In DNA form, the CDR3 reads TGCGCCAGCAGCATCGGACAGGCAAGGATTCCCGGGGAGCTGTTTTTT.

This clonotype appeared many times. This chain connects TRBV27 to TRBJ2-3; D gene uncertain. V lost 5 bases and J 1 base, leaving 4 bases between the germline ends. CDR3 length equals 12 residues. In germline, CDR1 is MNHEY, CDR2 SMNVEV (reference sequence). This CDR3 is CASSTRTDTQYF. CDR3 sequence (DNA): TGTGCCAGCAGTACACGCACAGATACGCAGTATTTT.

The sample holds many counts of this clonotype. This chain joins TRBV9 and TRBJ2-1, with TRBD2 matching 8 bases. V dropped 0 bases and J dropped 2; count of bases not matched to a gene: 7. Germline-derived CDR1 and CDR2 are SGDLS and YYNGEE. The CDR3 has 17 residues. The CDR3 loop is CASSVGFSGIPYNEQFF. In DNA form, the CDR3 reads TGTGCCAGCAGCGTAGGGTTTAGCGGGATCCCCTACAATGAGCAGTTCTTC.

This clonotype was seen at least ten times. The chain has TRBV6-5 and TRBJ1-2; 9 bases fit TRBD1. J was trimmed by 7 bases and V by 6 bases; bases with no gene match: 6. Germline lookup yields CDR1 MNHEY and CDR2 SVGAGI. The CDR3 is made up of 13 amino acids. CDR3 DNA sequence: TGTGCCAGCAGAACAGGGGGCTCAGGTGGCTACACCTTC. Protein: CASRTGGSGGYTF.

This clonotype has a count of ten or more. This chain joins TRBV7-2 and TRBJ2-3; D unclear. Trimming shortened V by 2 bases and J by 0 bases, and 6 bases separated the two germline ends. The CDR3 is 14 residues long. Germline V gene lookup returns CDR1 SGHTA and CDR2 FQGNSA. The DNA of the CDR3 is TGTGCCAGCAGCTTATCCACTAGCACAGATACGCAGTATTTT. Amino acid sequence: CASSLSTSTDTQYF.

Ten or more counts support this clonotype. The chain uses TRBV5-1 and TRBJ1-6; D remains unclear. This CDR3 is built from 14 residues. Germline values: CDR1 SGHRS, CDR2 YFSETQ. V dropped 2 bases and J dropped 5 bases, with 8 bases sitting between them. CDR3 nucleotides: TGCGCCAGCAGCTTTTCCCAGGATAATTCACCCCTCCACTTT. Translated: CASSFSQDNSPLHF.

This clonotype came up many times. The chain uses TRBV6-5 and TRBJ1-2, with TRBD1 as a possible D gene (5 bases). CDR3 length equals 11 residues. Between the trimmed V and J ends, which lost 8 bases and 8 bases, there was a span of 12 bases. CDR1 MNHEY and CDR2 SVGAGI come from the germline V gene. This CDR3 reads CASGTETGYTF. In nucleotides, the CDR3 is TGTGCCAGCGGGACCGAGACAGGCTACACCTTC.

This sequence joins TRBV29-1 and TRBJ2-5; D perhaps matches TRBD2 (6 bases). There are 16 residues in the CDR3. The germline CDR1 and CDR2 sequences are SQVTM and ANQGSEA. V lost 5 bases to trimming and J lost 1 base, with 20 bases between them. The CDR3 region has the DNA TGCAGCGTTCTGGGGGGTTTATCTACCAGCCAAGAGACCCAGTACTTC. Its translation: CSVLGGLSTSQETQYF.

This clonotype has ten or more counts. The gene calls are TRBV5-1 and TRBJ2-7; D unclear. Germline V gene sequence: CDR1 SGHRS, CDR2 YFSETQ. Trimming removed 0 bases at V and 0 bases at J, with 10 bases between. This CDR3 is 15 amino acids long. DNA of the CDR3: TGCGCCAGCAGCTTGGGAGGTCGAAACTCCTACGAGCAGTACTTC. This gives the protein CASSLGGRNSYEQYF. Together with reference TRBV5-1 and TRBJ2-7, the CDR3 gives the full variable domain: KAGVTQTPRYLIKTRGQQVTLSCSPISGHRSVSWYQQTPGQGLQFLFEYFSETQRNKGNFPGRFSGRQFSNSRSEMNVSTLELGDSALYLCASSLGGRNSYEQYFGPGTRLTVT.

This clonotype came up many times. CDR3 residues: CSARQGAENNEQFF. CDR3 bases: TGCAGTGCTAGACAGGGGGCGGAAAACAATGAGCAGTTCTTC. The gene calls are TRBV20-1 and TRBJ2-1; 8 nucleotides match TRBD1. With 2 bases clipped from V and 5 bases from J, the junction kept 5 bases outside the gene matches. This CDR3 spans 14 amino acids. CDR1 is DFQATT, CDR2 SNEGSKA, per germline (reference sequence).

This clonotype has just a few counts. The chain joins TRBV7-2 to TRBJ1-5; 9 bases match TRBD1. The junction had 3 bases not matched to a gene; V was cut back by 0 bases and J by 3 bases. Looked up from germline, CDR1 is SGHTA and CDR2 is FQGNSA. This CDR3 spans 16 amino acids. Here the CDR3 reads CASSLAGTGHNQPQHF. DNA of the CDR3: TGTGCCAGCAGCTTAGCAGGGACAGGGCACAATCAGCCCCAGCATTTT.

The chain carries TRBV12-3 or TRBV12-4 and TRBJ2-2, with D possibly matching TRBD2 (5 bases). This CDR3 spans 14 amino acids. Trimming pared 2 bases from V and 3 bases from J, leaving 7 bases between. The CDR3 reads CASSLHGDTGELFF. CDR3 in DNA: TGTGCCAGCAGTTTACACGGGGACACCGGGGAGCTGTTTTTT.

This clonotype was recorded at least ten times. CDR3 nucleotide sequence: TGCGCCAGCAGCTTTGAGACTGGTACCTACGAGCAGTACTTC. The encoded protein is CASSFETGTYEQYF. The V gene is TRBV5-1, the J gene TRBJ2-7; no clear D. The germline V gene has CDR1 SGHRS and CDR2 YFSETQ. The CDR3 has 14 amino acids. The V end lost 2 bases, the J end lost 2 bases, and 11 bases lay between the germline ends.

The CDR3: CASRAGQGSYGYTF. The CDR3 DNA follows: TGTGCCAGCAGGGCCGGACAGGGAAGCTATGGCTACACCTTC. The genes are TRBV12-3 or TRBV12-4 and TRBJ1-2, with 8 bases identical to TRBD1. There are 14 residues in the CDR3. Trimming took 6 bases from V and 4 from J; bases not matched to a gene: 7.

A word on this clonotype: Germline and junction disagree at one end, which may indicate a read error. V usage is TRBV5-1 and J usage is TRBJ2-5; D unclear. This CDR3 is 11 amino acids long. Germline-derived CDR1 and CDR2 are SGHRS and YFSETQ. The CDR3 DNA sequence: TGCGCCAGCAGCTTGGTAGAGACCCTGTACTTC. It is translated as CASSLVETLYF.